The clone carrying this TCR beta chain occurred once. Its antigen is not known. Germline CDR1 LNHNV, CDR2 YYDKDF (reference sequence). V was shortened by 3 bases and J by 2 bases, with 17 bases between the two germline ends. CDR3 length equals 16 residues. The sample comes from a study of PD-1 blockade in classical Hodgkin lymphoma. Study-level information: Every 2 weeks, patients got 3 mg/kg intravenous nivolumab.

Clones were read by immunoSEQ multiplex PCR, and TCRdb kept only the in-frame ones, dropping some. The sample lists 40,000 to 45,000 clones; roughly 78% were seen once. Study findings and constraints: Baseline diversity resembling that of newly diagnosed patients was seen in complete responders. Relapsed/refractory patients reportedly had the lowest baseline TCR diversity, below newly diagnosed patients, who were below healthy donors. The study found that TCR diversity rose significantly by C4D1 in CD4+ but not CD8+ cells.

Each patient experienced a relapse that followed autologous stem cell transplantation, and brentuximab vedotin exposure varied. This sample comprised peripheral blood mononuclear cells (PBMCs), obtained at baseline. The receptor was isolated from a human donor with classical Hodgkin lymphoma. The V and J genes are TRBV15 and TRBJ2-7; D may be TRBD1 (8 bases). The CDR3 sequence: CATSSRGAGGAYEQYF. CDR3 DNA: TGTGCCACCAGCAGCCGGGGGGCAGGGGGCGCCTACGAGCAGTACTTC.